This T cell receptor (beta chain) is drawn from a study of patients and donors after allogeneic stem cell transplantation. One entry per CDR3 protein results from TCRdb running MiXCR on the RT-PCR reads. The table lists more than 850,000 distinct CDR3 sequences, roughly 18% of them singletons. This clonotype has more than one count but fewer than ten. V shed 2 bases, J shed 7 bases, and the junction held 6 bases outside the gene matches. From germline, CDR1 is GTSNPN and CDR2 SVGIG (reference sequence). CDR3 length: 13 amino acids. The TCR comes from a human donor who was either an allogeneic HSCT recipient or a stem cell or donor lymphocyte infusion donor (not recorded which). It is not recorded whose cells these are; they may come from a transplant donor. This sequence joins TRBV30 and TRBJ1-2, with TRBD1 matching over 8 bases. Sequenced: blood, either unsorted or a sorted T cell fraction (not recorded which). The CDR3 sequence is CAWSQSGGGGYTF. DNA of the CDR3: TGTGCCTGGAGTCAATCAGGGGGCGGTGGCTACACCTTC.